The clone carrying this T cell receptor (beta chain) was seen repeatedly, ten times or more. This entry is derived from a study of blood T cell repertoires in COVID-19. About the research overall: Donors in the United States, Italy and Spain gave samples during acute or convalescent COVID-19. T cells, B-cell-depleted T cells, or PBMCs supplied cDNA or gDNA.

Germline V gene lookup returns CDR1 SGHTA and CDR2 FQGNSA. The germline V and J ends were trimmed by 1 base and 5 bases, with 6 bases remaining between them. This CDR3 has 14 residues. The study recruited people aged about 18 to 89 years across 24 US areas. Clinical history reported by participants formed the basis on which cohorts were assigned. TCRdb keeps only in-frame clones here, not all; method: immunoSEQ multiplex PCR. The data hold around 400,000 clones, with 70% to 90% observed a single time. This clonotype was obtained from a woman between 18 and 29 years old who had been exposed to COVID-19. Material for sequencing was PBMCs or T cells enriched from blood (not recorded which). This sequence joins TRBV7-2 and TRBJ1-6, with D uncertain. The CDR3 DNA reads TGTGCCAGCAGCTTAGGCAGGAATAATTCACCCCTCCACTTT. Protein: CASSLGRNNSPLHF.